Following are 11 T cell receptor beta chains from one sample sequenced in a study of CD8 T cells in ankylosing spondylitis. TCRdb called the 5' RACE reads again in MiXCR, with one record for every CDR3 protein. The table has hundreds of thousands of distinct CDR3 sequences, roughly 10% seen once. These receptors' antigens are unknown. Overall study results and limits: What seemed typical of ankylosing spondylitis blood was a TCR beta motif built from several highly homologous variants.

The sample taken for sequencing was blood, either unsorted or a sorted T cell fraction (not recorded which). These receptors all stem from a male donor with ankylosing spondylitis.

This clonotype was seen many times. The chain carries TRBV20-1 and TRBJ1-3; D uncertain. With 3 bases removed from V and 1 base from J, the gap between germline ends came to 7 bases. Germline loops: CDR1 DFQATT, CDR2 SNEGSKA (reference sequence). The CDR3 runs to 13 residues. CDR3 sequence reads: CSASSGSGNTIYF. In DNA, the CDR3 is TGCAGTGCTAGCAGTGGGTCTGGAAACACCATATATTTT.

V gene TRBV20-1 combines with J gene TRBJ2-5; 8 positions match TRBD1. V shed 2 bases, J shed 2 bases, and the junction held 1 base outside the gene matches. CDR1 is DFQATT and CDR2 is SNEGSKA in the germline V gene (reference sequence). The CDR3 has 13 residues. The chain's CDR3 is CSARRDRQETQYF. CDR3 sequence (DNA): TGCAGTGCTAGAAGGGACAGGCAAGAGACCCAGTACTTC.

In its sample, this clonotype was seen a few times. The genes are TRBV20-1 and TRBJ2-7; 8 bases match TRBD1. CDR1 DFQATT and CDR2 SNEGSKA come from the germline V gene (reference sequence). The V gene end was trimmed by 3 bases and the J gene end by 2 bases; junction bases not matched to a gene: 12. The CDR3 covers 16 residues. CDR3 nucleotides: TGCAGTGCTAGTTCCCCCGACAGGGGAGGAACCTACGAGCAGTACTTC. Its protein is CSASSPDRGGTYEQYF.

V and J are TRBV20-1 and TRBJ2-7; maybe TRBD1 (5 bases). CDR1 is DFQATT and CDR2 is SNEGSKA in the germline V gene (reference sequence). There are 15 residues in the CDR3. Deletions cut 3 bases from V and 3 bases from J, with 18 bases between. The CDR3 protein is CSASRSRVYDYEQYF. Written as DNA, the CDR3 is TGCAGTGCTAGCCGCAGCAGGGTATATGACTACGAGCAGTACTTC.

The CDR3 DNA reads TGTGCCAGCGGCCTAGCTAACTATGGCTACACCTTC. The encoded protein is CASGLANYGYTF. This sequence joins TRBV4-2 and TRBJ1-2; D is ambiguous. Per the germline V gene, CDR1 is LGHNA and CDR2 is YNFKEQ. The length of the CDR3 is 12 residues. V shed 8 bases and J shed 0 bases, with 7 bases lying between them.

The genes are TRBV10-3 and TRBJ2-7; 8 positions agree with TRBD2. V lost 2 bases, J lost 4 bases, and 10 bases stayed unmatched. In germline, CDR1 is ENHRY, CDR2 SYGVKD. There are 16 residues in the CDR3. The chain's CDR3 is CAISEKGVRGGYEQYF. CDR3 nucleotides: TGTGCCATCAGTGAGAAGGGAGTCCGGGGGGGATACGAGCAGTACTTC.

As DNA, the CDR3 is TGTGCCAGCACAGAACAGCCAAATCAGCCCCAGCATTTT. Protein sequence: CASTEQPNQPQHF. The V call is TRBV12-3 or TRBV12-4, the J call TRBJ1-5; no clear D gene. Trimming pared 7 bases from V and 4 bases from J, leaving 11 bases between. This CDR3 has 13 residues.

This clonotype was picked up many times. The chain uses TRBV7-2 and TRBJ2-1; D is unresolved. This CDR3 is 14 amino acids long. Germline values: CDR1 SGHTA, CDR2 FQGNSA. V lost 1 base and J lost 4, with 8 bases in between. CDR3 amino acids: CASSLVSGYNEQFF. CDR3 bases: TGTGCCAGCAGCTTAGTTTCTGGGTACAATGAGCAGTTCTTC.

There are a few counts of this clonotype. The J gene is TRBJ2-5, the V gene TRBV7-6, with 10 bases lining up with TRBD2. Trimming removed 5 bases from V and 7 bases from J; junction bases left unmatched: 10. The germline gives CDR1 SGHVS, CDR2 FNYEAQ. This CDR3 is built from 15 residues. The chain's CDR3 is CASSMGLAPAGTQYF. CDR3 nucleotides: TGTGCCAGCAGCATGGGACTAGCGCCCGCCGGGACCCAGTACTTC.

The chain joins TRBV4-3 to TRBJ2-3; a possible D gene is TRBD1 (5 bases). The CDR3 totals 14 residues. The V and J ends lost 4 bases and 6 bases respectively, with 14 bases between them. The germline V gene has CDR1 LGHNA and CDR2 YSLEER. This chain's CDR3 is CASSLQVGADTQYF. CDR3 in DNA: TGCGCCAGCAGCCTCCAAGTTGGGGCTGATACGCAGTATTTT.

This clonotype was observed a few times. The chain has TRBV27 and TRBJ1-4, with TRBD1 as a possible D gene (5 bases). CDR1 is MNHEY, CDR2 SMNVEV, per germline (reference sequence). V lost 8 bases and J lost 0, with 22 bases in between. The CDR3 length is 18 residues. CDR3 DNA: TGTGCCAGCCCGTTGCCTCAACAGGCGCGGGCAACTAATGAAAAACTGTTTTTT. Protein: CASPLPQQARATNEKLFF.